What follows are 29 T cell receptor beta chains derived from one specimen sequenced in a study of shared clonotypes between healthy human individuals (dated by TCRdb to the early 2020s). Library creation used the immunoSEQ multiplex PCR assay. TCRdb retrieved this table from immuneACCESS and kept in-frame rearrangements only. Not all clones are present; in checked studies, unresolved V genes account for under half, and no reason is known for the remainder. In all, the sample holds about 300,000 clones, and around two thirds of those were seen once. Approximately 10% of the sample belongs to the ten largest clones. The sample taken for sequencing was memory CD4+ T cells sorted from blood. The cell subset or site label for this specimen denotes: CD45RA-negative fraction. These receptors originate from a man aged 25 to 45 in good health.

The J gene is TRBJ2-2, the V gene TRBV19, with 7 bases aligning to TRBD1. The CDR3 loop spans 16 amino acids. Germline lookup yields CDR1 LNHDA and CDR2 SQIVND (reference sequence). V lost 3 bases and J lost 1; bases outside the gene matches: 5. Written as DNA, the CDR3 is TGTGCCAGTAGTATTGAGGGGGCGCGGAACACCGGGGAGCTGTTTTTT. Its translation is CASSIEGARNTGELFF.

The chain recombines TRBV5-1 with TRBJ2-4; 7 bases map to TRBD2. This CDR3 has 18 residues. The ends lost 1 base at V and 5 bases at J; junction bases unmatched: 15. Germline lookup yields CDR1 SGHRS and CDR2 YFSETQ. The CDR3 DNA reads TGCGCCAGCAGCTTGTTGAGAAGCGGACTAGGGGCCGAAAACATTCAGTACTTC. It is translated as CASSLLRSGLGAENIQYF.

This clone was counted a few times. The chain recombines TRBV2 with TRBJ1-1; 8 nucleotides match TRBD1. The V and J ends lost 7 bases and 2 bases, in that order; junction bases with no gene match: 6. The germline gives CDR1 SNHLY, CDR2 FYNNEI. This CDR3 comprises 14 residues. The CDR3 sequence is CASNKDRVNTEAFF. CDR3 nucleotides: TGTGCCAGCAATAAGGACAGGGTCAACACTGAAGCTTTCTTT.

The chain joins TRBV6-1 to TRBJ1-5; maybe TRBD1 (5 bases). CDR3 size: 14 residues. Germline V gives CDR1 MNHNS, CDR2 SASEGT. The germline V and J ends were trimmed by 2 bases and 5 bases, with 10 bases remaining between them. The CDR3 region has the DNA TGTGCCAGCAGTGAATTCTGGGGCGATCAGCCCCAGCATTTT. Translation: CASSEFWGDQPQHF.

The gene calls are TRBV2 and TRBJ2-2, with D perhaps assigned TRBD1 or TRBD2 (5 bases each). The CDR3 spans 15 residues. Germline CDR1 and CDR2: SNHLY and FYNNEI. V was shortened by 5 bases and J by 6 bases, with 16 bases between the two germline ends. The CDR3 nucleotides are TGTGCCAGCAGTCCTCCGGGGCAGAGGTCCGGGGAGCTGTTTTTT. Translation: CASSPPGQRSGELFF. Looking up the rest from reference TRBV2 and TRBJ2-2 gives the full variable domain: EPEVTQTPSHQVTQMGQEVILRCVPISNHLYFYWYRQILGQKVEFLVSFYNNEISEKSEIFDDQFSVERPDGSNFTLKIRSTKLEDSAMYFCASSPPGQRSGELFFGEGSRLTVL.

The chain combines TRBV11-3 with TRBJ2-3; D is unclear. Germline CDR1 is SGHNT and CDR2 is YENEEA. The germline V and J ends were trimmed by 3 bases and 1 base, with 5 bases remaining between them. CDR3 size: 13 residues. CDR3 DNA: TGTGCCAGCAGCTTGGGTCGCACAGATACGCAGTATTTT. As protein: CASSLGRTDTQYF.

The chain combines TRBV7-8 with TRBJ2-1, with TRBD2 as a possible D gene (5 bases). This CDR3 is built from 14 residues. V lost 1 base to trimming and J lost 8 bases, with 12 bases between them. Germline lookup yields CDR1 SGHVS and CDR2 FQNEAQ. The CDR3 DNA sequence: TGTGCCAGCAGCTTAGAGGTAGCGCTGGATGAGCAGTTCTTC. Its protein product is CASSLEVALDEQFF. The entire variable domain, with the rest obtained from reference TRBV7-8 and TRBJ2-1, is as follows: GAGVSQSPRYKVAKRGQDVALRCDPISGHVSLFWYQQALGQGPEFLTYFQNEAQLDKSGLPSDRFFAERPEGSVSTLKIQRTQQEDSAVYLCASSLEVALDEQFFGPGTRLTVL.

This chain joins TRBV15 and TRBJ1-4; possibly TRBD1 for D (6 bases). Trimming cost V 3 bases and J 5 bases, with 16 bases left between them. The CDR3 consists of 16 residues. Germline V gives CDR1 LNHNV, CDR2 YYDKDF (reference sequence). CDR3 sequence reads: CATSREFGQLNEKLFF. The CDR3 nucleotides read TGTGCCACCAGCAGGGAATTCGGACAGCTAAATGAAAAACTGTTTTTT.

This clone was detected many times. The chain joins TRBV7-9 to TRBJ1-2, with D unclear. The CDR3 is 13 residues long. V lost 5 bases and J 4 bases, leaving 11 bases between the germline ends. The germline V gene encodes CDR1 SEHNR and CDR2 FQNEAQ (reference sequence). CDR3 nucleotides: TGTGCCAGCAGCCCGGCCGGGCCCTATGGCTACACCTTC. Amino acids: CASSPAGPYGYTF.

This clone was detected once. This sequence joins TRBV19 and TRBJ1-3; the match to TRBD1 covers 10 bases. V gave up 8 bases and J gave up 3 bases; unmatched junction bases: 7. The CDR3 is made up of 15 amino acids. Germline values: CDR1 LNHDA, CDR2 SQIVND (reference sequence). CDR3 nucleotides: TGTGCCAGTCGTCCCGGACAGGGGGGTGGAAACACCATATATTTT. Translation: CASRPGQGGGNTIYF.

As to this clone: The sample holds other DNA sequences that translate to the same CDR3. The J gene is TRBJ2-5, the V gene TRBV10-1; either TRBD1 or TRBD2 may supply D (6 bases each). Per the germline V gene, CDR1 is WNHNN and CDR2 is SYGVQD (reference sequence). This CDR3 contains 14 residues. Trimming pared 0 bases from V and 5 bases from J, leaving 10 bases between. The CDR3 protein is CASSESGGAETQYF. DNA for the CDR3: TGCGCCAGCAGTGAGTCGGGGGGCGCGGAGACCCAGTACTTC.

The sample holds one count of this clone. The rearrangement uses TRBV5-1 and TRBJ2-1; no definite D call. CDR1 is SGHRS, CDR2 YFSETQ, per germline. The V gene lost 0 bases and the J gene lost 0 bases, with 19 bases spanning the gap. The CDR3 length is 19 residues. CDR3 in DNA: TGCGCCAGCAGCTTGGATCCTTCCGTACGGTTTGGCTCCTACAATGAGCAGTTCTTC. Translation gives CASSLDPSVRFGSYNEQFF.

This clone occurred once. This chain uses TRBV18 with TRBJ1-2; D is ambiguous. This CDR3 has 14 residues. With 4 bases removed from V and 7 bases from J, the gap between germline ends came to 16 bases. Germline V gives CDR1 KGHSH, CDR2 LQKENI. The CDR3 loop reads CASSLDGPSGGYTF. DNA of the CDR3: TGTGCCAGCTCACTGGACGGCCCCTCGGGTGGCTACACCTTC.

The chain couples TRBV12-1 to TRBJ2-7. TRBV12-1 is tagged as a pseudogene. This CDR3 has 12 amino acids. CDR3 sequence reads: CASSRTGYEQYF. In DNA, the CDR3 is TGTGCCAGCAGCCGGACCGGGTACGAGCAGTACTTC.

This clone was observed a few times. V usage is TRBV5-1 and J usage is TRBJ2-1; D is ambiguous. The CDR3 contains 12 residues. The germline CDR1 and CDR2 sequences are SGHRS and YFSETQ. The V and J ends lost 4 bases and 9 bases respectively, with 11 bases between them. The CDR3 DNA follows: TGCGCCAGCAGCCACCCTCTGGGTGAGCAGTTCTTC. Residues: CASSHPLGEQFF.

This clone was seen a handful of times. The chain has TRBV2 and TRBJ2-1, with D perhaps TRBD1 (6 bases). Trimming took off 3 bases at V and 7 bases at J, with 16 bases between the two ends. This CDR3 has 15 residues. The germline CDR1 and CDR2 sequences are SNHLY and FYNNEI. This chain's CDR3 is CASSEGRGSWNEQFF. CDR3 in DNA: TGTGCCAGCAGTGAGGGCAGGGGATCTTGGAATGAGCAGTTCTTC. The whole variable domain, filled in from reference TRBV2 and TRBJ2-1, reads EPEVTQTPSHQVTQMGQEVILRCVPISNHLYFYWYRQILGQKVEFLVSFYNNEISEKSEIFDDQFSVERPDGSNFTLKIRSTKLEDSAMYFCASSEGRGSWNEQFFGPGTRLTVL.

This chain links TRBV5-4 with TRBJ2-3; unclear D gene. V lost 1 base to trimming and J lost 2 bases, with 14 bases between them. The CDR3 extends over 16 amino acids. Germline CDR1 is SGHNT and CDR2 is YYREEE (reference sequence). CDR3 loop: CASSLRRRQDTDTQYF. The CDR3, as DNA: TGTGCCAGCAGCTTGAGGCGGCGGCAGGACACAGATACGCAGTATTTT.

V gene TRBV7-2 combines with J gene TRBJ2-1; 10 bases are a match to TRBD1. The CDR3 contains 16 residues. V was pared by 2 bases and J by 8 bases, with 9 bases of the junction left unmatched. Per germline, CDR1 SGHTA and CDR2 FQGNSA. CDR3 DNA sequence: TGTGCCAGCAGCTTATCCCTCTCCGGGACAGGGGATGAGCAGTTCTTC. This sequence encodes CASSLSLSGTGDEQFF.

For the CDR3, the DNA is TGTGCCAGCTCTAGCGGACCCACCTACGAGCAGTACTTC. The encoded protein is CASSSGPTYEQYF. This rearrangement joins TRBV7-8 to TRBJ2-7, with 7 bases identical to TRBD2. Trimming removed 8 bases from V and 2 bases from J; junction bases left unmatched: 6. The germline CDR1 and CDR2 sequences are SGHVS and FQNEAQ. This CDR3 is 13 amino acids long. The full variable domain, rest sourced from reference TRBV7-8 and TRBJ2-7, is GAGVSQSPRYKVAKRGQDVALRCDPISGHVSLFWYQQALGQGPEFLTYFQNEAQLDKSGLPSDRFFAERPEGSVSTLKIQRTQQEDSAVYLCASSSGPTYEQYFGPGTRLTVT.

The chain is built from TRBV20-1 and TRBJ2-1; unclear D gene. The CDR3 has 11 residues. CDR1 DFQATT and CDR2 SNEGSKA come from the germline V gene (reference sequence). Trimming left V 3 bases short and J 10 bases short, with 10 bases between. Here the CDR3 reads CSARFSKEQFF. DNA of the CDR3: TGCAGTGCTAGGTTCTCTAAGGAGCAGTTCTTC.

The rearrangement joins TRBV9 to TRBJ1-4, with D tentatively TRBD1 (6 bases). CDR1 SGDLS and CDR2 YYNGEE come from the germline V gene. The V end lost 2 bases, the J end lost 2 bases, and 7 bases lay between the germline ends. The CDR3 extends over 14 amino acids. CDR3: CASSVQGTNEKLFF. As DNA, the CDR3 is TGTGCCAGCAGCGTTCAGGGGACTAATGAAAAACTGTTTTTT.

This chain connects TRBV5-4 to TRBJ2-3, with 10 bases fitting TRBD2. The germline V gene encodes CDR1 SGHNT and CDR2 YYREEE (reference sequence). The CDR3 loop spans 14 amino acids. V gave up 5 bases and J gave up 4 bases; unmatched junction bases: 4. This CDR3 is CASSWGLASDTQYF. In DNA, the CDR3 is TGTGCCAGCAGTTGGGGACTAGCGTCAGATACGCAGTATTTT.

Concerning this clone itself: It may be a read error: a sequence one base away is much more abundant. The chain links TRBV28 to TRBJ2-7; 10 nucleotides match TRBD1. The trim removed 0 bases at V and 6 bases at J, leaving 2 bases unmatched. The germline V gene encodes CDR1 MDHEN and CDR2 SYDVKM. CDR3 length: 14 amino acids. In DNA form, the CDR3 reads TGTGCCAGCAGTTTATGGACAGGGGGCTCCGAGCAGTACTTC. Protein: CASSLWTGGSEQYF.

This sequence joins TRBV6-6 and TRBJ2-3, with TRBD2 matching 10 bases. The CDR3 runs to 15 residues. V dropped 4 bases and J dropped 1; count of bases not matched to a gene: 2. Germline V gene data show CDR1 as MNHNY and CDR2 as SVGAGI (reference sequence). CDR3 in DNA: TGTGCCAGCAGTTCTAGCGGGAGCGGCACAGATACGCAGTATTTT. This sequence encodes CASSSSGSGTDTQYF.

The chain links TRBV29-1 to TRBJ1-2; 8 nucleotides agree with TRBD1. Trimming at V came to 7 bases and at J to 3 bases, leaving 4 bases not matched to a gene. The germline gives CDR1 SQVTM, CDR2 ANQGSEA. The CDR3 covers 12 residues. CDR3 residues: CSGGQGDYGYTF. CDR3 bases: TGCAGCGGTGGACAGGGAGACTATGGCTACACCTTC. The complete variable domain, with remaining parts taken from reference TRBV29-1 and TRBJ1-2, reads SAVISQKPSRDICQRGTSLTIQCQVDSQVTMMFWYRQQPGQSLTLIATANQGSEATYESGFVIDKFPISRPNLTFSTLTVSNMSPEDSSIYLCSGGQGDYGYTFGSGTRLTVV.

This clone appeared once. This sequence joins TRBV5-4 and TRBJ1-2; 9 bases line up with TRBD1. V lost 1 base, J lost 10 bases, and 11 bases stayed unmatched. This CDR3 contains 15 residues. Per germline, CDR1 SGHNT and CDR2 YYREEE (reference sequence). For the CDR3, the DNA is TGTGCCAGCAGCTTGCAGGGACAGGGAGTTTTGGTCTACACCTTC. Translation gives CASSLQGQGVLVYTF.

CDR3 amino acids: CASRAAHSYEQYF. DNA of the CDR3: TGTGCCAGCAGGGCGGCTCATTCCTACGAGCAGTACTTC. The chain has TRBV5-4 and TRBJ2-5; no clear D gene. The end of the DNA fits TRBJ2-7 better, so the J call may be wrong. Germline-derived CDR1 and CDR2 are SGHNT and YYREEE (reference sequence). This CDR3 contains 13 residues.

The gene calls are TRBV2 and TRBJ1-5; weak D call: TRBD1 (5 bases). The V gene lost 3 bases and the J gene lost 5 bases, with 11 bases spanning the gap. CDR1 is SNHLY, CDR2 FYNNEI, per germline. This CDR3 has 14 amino acids. CDR3 sequence reads: CASSEGGEYQPQHF. In DNA, the CDR3 is TGTGCCAGCAGTGAGGGGGGGGAGTATCAGCCCCAGCATTTT.

The V call is TRBV9, the J call TRBJ2-1, with TRBD2 matching over 9 bases. Germline V lookup: CDR1 SGDLS, CDR2 YYNGEE. CDR3 length equals 15 residues. With 0 bases clipped from V and 8 bases from J, the junction kept 6 bases outside the gene matches. CDR3 in amino acids: CASSVVLAGVDEQFF. In nucleotides, the CDR3 is TGTGCCAGCAGCGTAGTATTAGCGGGAGTAGATGAGCAGTTCTTC.